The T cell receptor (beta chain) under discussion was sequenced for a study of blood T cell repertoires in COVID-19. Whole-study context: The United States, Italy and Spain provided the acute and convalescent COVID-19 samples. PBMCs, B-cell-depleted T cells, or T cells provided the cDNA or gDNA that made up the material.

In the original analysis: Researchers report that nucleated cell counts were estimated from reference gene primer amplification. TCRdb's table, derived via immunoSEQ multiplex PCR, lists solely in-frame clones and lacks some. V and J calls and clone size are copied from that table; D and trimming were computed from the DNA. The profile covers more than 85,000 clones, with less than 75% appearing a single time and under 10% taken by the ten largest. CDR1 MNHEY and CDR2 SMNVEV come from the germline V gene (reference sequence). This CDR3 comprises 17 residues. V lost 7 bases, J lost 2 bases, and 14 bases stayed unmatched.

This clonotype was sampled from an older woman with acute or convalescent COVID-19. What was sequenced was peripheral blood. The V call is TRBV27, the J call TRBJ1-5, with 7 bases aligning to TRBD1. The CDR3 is CASNPSRHRGGNQPQHF. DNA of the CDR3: TGTGCCAGCAACCCCTCCAGACACAGGGGCGGCAATCAGCCCCAGCATTTT.